The rows below give T cell receptor beta chains drawn from one sample of a study of cytomegalovirus exposure and HLA in healthy donors. Libraries were prepared by immunoSEQ multiplex PCR; TCRdb keeps only in-frame clonotypes and omits some of them. The sample shows about 140,000 clones, 61% of them seen only once. Sequencing used PBMCs. The receptors originated from a male donor in good health and CMV-seronegative. The CDR3 runs from the conserved cysteine through the conserved F or W. Each record gives: V gene, CDR3 protein.

v_gene: TRBV27; CDR3aa: CASSHGTVSTEAFF
v_gene: TRBV30; CDR3aa: CAWKQGLSNEKLFF
v_gene: TRBV27; CDR3aa: CASSPIVVPNSPLHF
v_gene: TRBV5-1; CDR3aa: CASSWGGRGSSYNEQFF
v_gene: TRBV9; CDR3aa: CASSVALAGVYNEQFF
v_gene: TRBV19; CDR3aa: CASSIWAGGKTEAFF
v_gene: TRBV2; CDR3aa: CASSPEEYQPQHF
v_gene: TRBV27; CDR3aa: CASSSRVRGNTEAFF
v_gene: TRBV7-2; CDR3aa: CASSLGGGPYEQYF
v_gene: TRBV11-1; CDR3aa: CASSLSPGGSYYGYTF
v_gene: TRBV20-1; CDR3aa: CSADLNCRQYF
v_gene: TRBV9; CDR3aa: CASSVGGGDTQYF
v_gene: TRBV19; CDR3aa: CASSPQGLEQPQHF
v_gene: TRBV19; CDR3aa: CASISGGAGNTIYF
v_gene: TRBV25-1; CDR3aa: CASSALAGGETQYF
v_gene: TRBV7-9; CDR3aa: CSSSSGQGGEQYF
v_gene: TRBV6-6; CDR3aa: CASSSSTGAEQYF
v_gene: TRBV30; CDR3aa: CAWSVRQGGSYEQYF
v_gene: TRBV7-9; CDR3aa: CASSYVAGVYNEQFF
v_gene: TRBV25-1; CDR3aa: CASSVTGKVPLGEQYF
v_gene: TRBV27; CDR3aa: CASSFSGGPGNTIYF
v_gene: TRBV27; CDR3aa: CASGQPYNEQFF
v_gene: TRBV27; CDR3aa: CASSYGGGGNQPQHF
v_gene: TRBV6-4; CDR3aa: CASSDDRVNHNEQFF
v_gene: TRBV5-1; CDR3aa: CASSLLAGGDEQYF
v_gene: TRBV10-3; CDR3aa: CAIRAGGTETQYF
v_gene: TRBV16; CDR3aa: CASSQSDGAGKQFF
v_gene: TRBV9; CDR3aa: CASSEGLQETQYF
v_gene: TRBV28; CDR3aa: CASSQSGTRYRGQPQHF
v_gene: TRBV14; CDR3aa: CASSGFRDRGSSGANVLTF
v_gene: TRBV18; CDR3aa: CASSPGTVYGYTF
v_gene: TRBV29-1; CDR3aa: CSVEGGRDRSYNEQFF
v_gene: TRBV19; CDR3aa: CASSIDRSGEKEKLFF
v_gene: TRBV5-1; CDR3aa: CASSFGTDTEAFF
v_gene: TRBV5-8; CDR3aa: CASSPGKGTVSNQPQHF
v_gene: TRBV28; CDR3aa: CASSVSSEQFF
v_gene: TRBV7-2; CDR3aa: CASSRETSGGYEQYF
v_gene: TRBV4-1; CDR3aa: CASSQIRDGGYEQYF